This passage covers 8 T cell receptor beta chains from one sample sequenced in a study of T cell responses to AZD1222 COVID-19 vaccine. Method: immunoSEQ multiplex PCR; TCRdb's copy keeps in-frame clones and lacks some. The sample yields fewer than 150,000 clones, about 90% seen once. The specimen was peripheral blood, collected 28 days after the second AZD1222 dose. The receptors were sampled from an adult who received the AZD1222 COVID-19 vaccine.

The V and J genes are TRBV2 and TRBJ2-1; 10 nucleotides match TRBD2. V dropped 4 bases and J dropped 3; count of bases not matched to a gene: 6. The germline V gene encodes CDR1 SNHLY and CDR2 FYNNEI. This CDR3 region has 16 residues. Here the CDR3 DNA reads TGTGCCAGCAGTGGGGCTAGCGGGGGCTACTACAATGAGCAGTTCTTC. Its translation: CASSGASGGYYNEQFF.

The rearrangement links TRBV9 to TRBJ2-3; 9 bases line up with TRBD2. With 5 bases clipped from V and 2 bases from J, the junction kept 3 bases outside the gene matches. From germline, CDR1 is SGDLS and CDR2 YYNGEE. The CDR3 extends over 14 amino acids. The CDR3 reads CASRRTSATDTQYF. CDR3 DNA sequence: TGTGCCAGCAGAAGGACTAGCGCCACAGATACGCAGTATTTT. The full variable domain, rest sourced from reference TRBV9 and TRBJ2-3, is DSGVTQTPKHLITATGQRVTLRCSPRSGDLSVYWYQQSLDQGLQFLIQYYNGEERAKGNILERFSAQQFPDLHSELNLSSLELGDSALYFCASRRTSATDTQYFGPGTRLTVL.

CDR3 protein: CASSLGMGSLDYGYTF. In nucleotides, the CDR3 is TGCGCCAGCAGCTTGGGCATGGGGTCTTTAGACTATGGCTACACCTTC. J is TRBJ1-2 and V is TRBV5-1; D is unclear. V was clipped by 0 bases and J by 3 bases, with 15 bases between them. The CDR3 has 16 amino acids. CDR1 is SGHRS and CDR2 is YFSETQ in the germline V gene.

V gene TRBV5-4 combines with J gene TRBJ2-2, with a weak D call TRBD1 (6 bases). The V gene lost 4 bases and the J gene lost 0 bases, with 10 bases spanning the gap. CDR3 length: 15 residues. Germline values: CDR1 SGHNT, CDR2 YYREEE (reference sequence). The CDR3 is CASSREGANTGELFF. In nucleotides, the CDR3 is TGTGCCAGCAGCCGTGAGGGGGCGAACACCGGGGAGCTGTTTTTT.

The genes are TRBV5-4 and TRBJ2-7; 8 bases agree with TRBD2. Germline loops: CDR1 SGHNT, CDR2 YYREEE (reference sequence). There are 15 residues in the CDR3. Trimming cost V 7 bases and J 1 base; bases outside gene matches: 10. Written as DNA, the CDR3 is TGTGCCAGCCGCCCGGGGTCGGGAGGGTCCTACGAGCAGTACTTC. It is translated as CASRPGSGGSYEQYF.

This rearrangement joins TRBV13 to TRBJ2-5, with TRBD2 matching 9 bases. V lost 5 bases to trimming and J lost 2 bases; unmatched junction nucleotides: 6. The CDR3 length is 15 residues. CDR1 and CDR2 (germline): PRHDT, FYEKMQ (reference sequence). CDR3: CASSAGLARQETQYF. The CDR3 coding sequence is TGTGCCAGCAGCGCCGGACTAGCGAGACAAGAGACCCAGTACTTC.

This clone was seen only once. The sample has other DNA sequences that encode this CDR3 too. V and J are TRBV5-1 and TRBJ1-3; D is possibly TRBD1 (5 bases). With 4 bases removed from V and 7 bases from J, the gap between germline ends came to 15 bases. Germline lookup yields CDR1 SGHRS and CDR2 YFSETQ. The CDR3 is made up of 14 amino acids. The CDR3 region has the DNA TGCGCCAGCAGCCCCGGGACGACGGGCAACACCATATATTTT. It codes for CASSPGTTGNTIYF.

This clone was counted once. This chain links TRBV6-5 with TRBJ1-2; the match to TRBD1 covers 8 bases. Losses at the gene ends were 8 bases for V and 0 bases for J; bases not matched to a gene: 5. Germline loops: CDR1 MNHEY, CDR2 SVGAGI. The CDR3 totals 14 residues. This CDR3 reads CASWGTGPNYGYTF. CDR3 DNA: TGTGCCAGCTGGGGGACAGGCCCTAACTATGGCTACACCTTC.